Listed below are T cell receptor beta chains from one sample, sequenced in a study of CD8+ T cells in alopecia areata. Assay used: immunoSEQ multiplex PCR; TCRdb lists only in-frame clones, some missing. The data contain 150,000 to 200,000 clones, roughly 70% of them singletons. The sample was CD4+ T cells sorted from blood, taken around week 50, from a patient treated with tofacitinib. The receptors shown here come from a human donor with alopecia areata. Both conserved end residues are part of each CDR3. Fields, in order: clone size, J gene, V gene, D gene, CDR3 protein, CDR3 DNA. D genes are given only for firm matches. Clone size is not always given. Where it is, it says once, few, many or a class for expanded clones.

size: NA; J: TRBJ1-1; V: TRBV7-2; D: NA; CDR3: CASSLDRVTEAFF; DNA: TGTGCCAGCAGCTTAGACAGGGTAACTGAAGCTTTCTTT
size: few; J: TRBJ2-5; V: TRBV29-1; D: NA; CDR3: CSLRQGETQYF; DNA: TGCAGCCTTAGGCAAGGAGAGACCCAGTACTTC
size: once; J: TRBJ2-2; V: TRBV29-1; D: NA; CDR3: CSVGARTNTGELFF; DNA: TGCAGCGTTGGAGCCAGGACGAACACCGGGGAGCTGTTTTTT
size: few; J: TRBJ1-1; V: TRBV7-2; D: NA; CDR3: CASNRPTDSEAFF; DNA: TGTGCCAGCAACAGACCGACAGACAGTGAAGCTTTCTTT
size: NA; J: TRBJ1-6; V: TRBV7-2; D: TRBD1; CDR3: CASSKVPDRRYPLHF; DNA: TGTGCCAGCAGTAAGGTCCCGGACAGGCGATATCCCCTCCACTTT
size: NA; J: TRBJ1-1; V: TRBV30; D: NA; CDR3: CAWTQVAEAFF; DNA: TGTGCCTGGACCCAAGTCGCTGAAGCTTTCTTT
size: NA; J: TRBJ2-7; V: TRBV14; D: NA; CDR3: CASSQGAAGEQYF; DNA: TGTGCCAGCAGCCAAGGGGCAGCAGGGGAGCAGTACTTC
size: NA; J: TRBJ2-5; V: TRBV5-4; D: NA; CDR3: CASSPWAGTKTQYF; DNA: TGTGCCAGCAGCCCCTGGGCAGGGACGAAGACCCAGTACTTC
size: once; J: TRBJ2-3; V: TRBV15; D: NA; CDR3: CATSRGLLASTDTQYF; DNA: TGTGCCACCAGCAGAGGGTTACTAGCTAGCACAGATACGCAGTATTTT
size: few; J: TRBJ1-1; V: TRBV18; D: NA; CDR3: CASSPAFGRKTEAFF; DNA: TGTGCCAGCTCACCGGCCTTTGGGAGAAAAACTGAAGCTTTCTTT
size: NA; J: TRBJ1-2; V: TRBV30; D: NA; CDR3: CAWSGGSGGYTF; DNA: TGTGCCTGGAGTGGGGGATCTGGTGGCTACACCTTC
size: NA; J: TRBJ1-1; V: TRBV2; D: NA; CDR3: CASSEERGTEAFF; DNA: TGTGCCAGCAGTGAGGAGAGGGGCACTGAAGCTTTCTTT
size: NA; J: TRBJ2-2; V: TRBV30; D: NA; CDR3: CAWRGVRTGELFF; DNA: TGTGCCTGGAGGGGGGTTAGGACCGGGGAGCTGTTTTTT
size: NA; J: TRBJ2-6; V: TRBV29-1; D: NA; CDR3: CSVQGSGANVLTF; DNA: TGCAGCGTACAGGGCTCTGGGGCCAACGTCCTGACTTTC
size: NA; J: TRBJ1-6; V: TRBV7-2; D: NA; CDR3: CASSHGEFNSPLHF; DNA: TGTGCCAGCAGCCACGGGGAGTTTAATTCACCCCTCCACTTT
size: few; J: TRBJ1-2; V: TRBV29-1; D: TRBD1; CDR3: CSVPGQGSGYYGYTF; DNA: TGCAGCGTCCCGGGACAGGGGAGTGGGTACTATGGCTACACCTTC
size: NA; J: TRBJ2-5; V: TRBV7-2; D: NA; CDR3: CASSLVGTKNTETQYF; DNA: TGTGCCAGCAGCTTAGTGGGTACCAAAAACACGGAGACCCAGTACTTC
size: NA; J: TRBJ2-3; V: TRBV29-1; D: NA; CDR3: CSKLGWDTDTQYF; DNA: TGCAGCAAACTAGGTTGGGACACAGATACGCAGTATTTT
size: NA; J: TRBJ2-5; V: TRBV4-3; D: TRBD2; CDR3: CASSQGRWLAGEETQYF; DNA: TGCGCCAGCAGCCAAGGAAGGTGGCTAGCGGGAGAAGAGACCCAGTACTTC
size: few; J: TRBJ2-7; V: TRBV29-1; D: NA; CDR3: CSVDRGYEQYF; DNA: TGCAGCGTTGATAGGGGCTACGAGCAGTACTTC
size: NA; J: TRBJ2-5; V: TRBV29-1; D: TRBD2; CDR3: CSVERRGVALKTQYF; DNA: TGCAGCGTTGAACGGCGGGGGGTGGCCTTGAAGACCCAGTACTTC
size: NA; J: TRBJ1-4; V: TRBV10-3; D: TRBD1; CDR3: CAISGGTGTDDEKLFF; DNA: TGTGCCATCAGTGGGGGGACAGGCACAGACGATGAAAAACTGTTTTTT
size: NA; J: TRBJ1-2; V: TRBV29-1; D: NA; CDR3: CSVSSFYGYTF; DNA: TGCAGCGTATCCTCATTCTATGGCTACACCTTC
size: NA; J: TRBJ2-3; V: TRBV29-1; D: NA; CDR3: CSGIFRGASTDTQYF; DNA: TGCAGCGGCATATTCCGGGGGGCGAGCACAGATACGCAGTATTTT
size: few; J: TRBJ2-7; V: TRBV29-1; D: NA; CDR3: CSAGRGTYEQYF; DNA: TGCAGCGCTGGGCGAGGAACCTACGAGCAGTACTTC
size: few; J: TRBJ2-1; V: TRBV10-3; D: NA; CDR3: CAIGGVNNEQFF; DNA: TGTGCCATCGGCGGGGTTAACAATGAGCAGTTCTTC
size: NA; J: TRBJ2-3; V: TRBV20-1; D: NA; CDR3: CSAGTNTQYF; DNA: TGCAGTGCGGGTACGAATACGCAGTATTTT
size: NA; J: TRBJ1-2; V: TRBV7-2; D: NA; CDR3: CASSHNSGYTF; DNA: TGTGCCAGCAGCCATAACTCAGGCTACACCTTC
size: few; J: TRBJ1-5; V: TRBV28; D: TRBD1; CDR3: CASLMGTEYQPQHF; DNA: TGTGCCAGTCTTATGGGGACAGAATATCAGCCCCAGCATTTT
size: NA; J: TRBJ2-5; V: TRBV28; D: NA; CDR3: CASSPNWDQETQYF; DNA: TGTGCCAGCAGCCCTAACTGGGATCAGGAGACCCAGTACTTC
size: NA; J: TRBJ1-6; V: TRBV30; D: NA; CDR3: CAWSLGNSPLHF; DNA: TGTGCCTGGAGTTTGGGGAATTCACCCCTCCACTTT
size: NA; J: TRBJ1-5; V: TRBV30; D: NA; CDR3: CAWSVLGPRDQPQHF; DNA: TGTGCCTGGAGTGTGCTAGGGCCTCGGGATCAGCCCCAGCATTTT
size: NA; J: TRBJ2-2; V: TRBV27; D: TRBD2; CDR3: CASTNRLAGAGVNTGELFF; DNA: TGTGCCAGTACAAATCGACTAGCGGGGGCCGGAGTTAACACCGGGGAGCTGTTTTTT
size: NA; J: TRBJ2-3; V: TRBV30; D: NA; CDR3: CAWSLGRGGTDTQYF; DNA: TGTGCCTGGAGTTTAGGACGAGGTGGCACAGATACGCAGTATTTT
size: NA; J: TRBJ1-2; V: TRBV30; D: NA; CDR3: CAWTYRANYGYTF; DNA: TGTGCCTGGACGTACCGAGCTAACTATGGCTACACCTTC
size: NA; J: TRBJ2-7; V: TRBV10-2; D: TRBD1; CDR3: CASRRGQVETYEQYF; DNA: TGCGCCAGCAGGAGGGGACAGGTGGAGACCTACGAGCAGTACTTC
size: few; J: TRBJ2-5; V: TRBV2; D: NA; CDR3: CASSTDRETQYF; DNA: TGTGCCAGCAGTACGGATCGGGAGACCCAGTACTTC
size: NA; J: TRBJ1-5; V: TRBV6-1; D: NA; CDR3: CASSEGGGNQPQHF; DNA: TGTGCCAGCAGTGAAGGTGGCGGCAATCAGCCCCAGCATTTT
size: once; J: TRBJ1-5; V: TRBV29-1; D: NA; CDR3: CSVQENSNQPQHF; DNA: TGCAGCGTGCAGGAGAATAGCAATCAGCCCCAGCATTTT
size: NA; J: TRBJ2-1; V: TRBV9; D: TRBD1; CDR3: CASSRHNPQPGQVYNEQFF; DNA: TGTGCCAGCAGCCGACATAATCCACAGCCGGGACAGGTCTACAATGAGCAGTTCTTC
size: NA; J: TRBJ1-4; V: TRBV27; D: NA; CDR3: CASSPGTFEKLFF; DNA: TGTGCCAGCAGTCCGGGGACATTTGAAAAACTGTTTTTT
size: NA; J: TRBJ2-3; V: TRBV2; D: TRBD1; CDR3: CASSRQGADTDTQYF; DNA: TGTGCCAGCAGTAGACAGGGGGCGGACACAGATACGCAGTATTTT
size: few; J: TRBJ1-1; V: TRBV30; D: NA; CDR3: CAWTLSGREAFF; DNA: TGTGCCTGGACCCTTTCGGGACGGGAAGCTTTCTTT
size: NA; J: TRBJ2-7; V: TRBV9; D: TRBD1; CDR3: CASSVATGGEQYF; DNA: TGTGCCAGCAGCGTAGCGACAGGGGGCGAGCAGTACTTC
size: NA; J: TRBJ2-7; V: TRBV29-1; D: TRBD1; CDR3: CSVVWATGSSYEQYF; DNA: TGCAGCGTTGTATGGGCGACAGGGAGCTCCTACGAGCAGTACTTC
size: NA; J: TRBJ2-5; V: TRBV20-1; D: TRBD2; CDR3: CSLGRDKTQYF; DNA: TGCAGCCTAGGGAGGGATAAGACCCAGTACTTC
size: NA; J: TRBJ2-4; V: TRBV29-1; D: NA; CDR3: CSVEKQGLGNIQYF; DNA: TGCAGCGTTGAAAAACAGGGTTTAGGAAACATTCAGTACTTC
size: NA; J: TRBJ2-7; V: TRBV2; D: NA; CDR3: CASTRDLYYEQYF; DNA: TGTGCCAGCACCAGGGACTTATACTACGAGCAGTACTTC
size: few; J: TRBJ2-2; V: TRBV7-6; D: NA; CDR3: CASSLGSSFYTGELFF; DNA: TGTGCCAGCAGCTTAGGCTCCTCCTTCTACACCGGGGAGCTGTTTTTT
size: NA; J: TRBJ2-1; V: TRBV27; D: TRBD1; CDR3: CASSARPDRAGEQFF; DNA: TGTGCCAGCAGTGCACGCCCGGACAGGGCAGGTGAGCAGTTCTTC
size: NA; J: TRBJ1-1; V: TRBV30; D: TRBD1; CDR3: CAWSVWDRENTEAFF; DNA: TGTGCCTGGAGTGTATGGGACAGGGAGAACACTGAAGCTTTCTTT
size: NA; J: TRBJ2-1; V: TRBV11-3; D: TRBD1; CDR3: CATHRGQGSNEQFF; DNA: TGTGCCACGCATCGGGGACAGGGGTCGAATGAGCAGTTCTTC
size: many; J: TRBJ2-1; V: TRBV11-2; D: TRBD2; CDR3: CASSRVRGTNEQFF; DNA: TGTGCCAGCAGCCGGGTGCGGGGGACTAATGAGCAGTTCTTC
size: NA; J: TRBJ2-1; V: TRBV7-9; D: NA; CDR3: CASSSKGGAYNEQFF; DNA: TGTGCCAGCAGCTCCAAGGGCGGAGCTTACAATGAGCAGTTCTTC
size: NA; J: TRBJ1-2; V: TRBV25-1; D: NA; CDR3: CASSESGGLEGYTF; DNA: TGTGCCAGCAGTGAATCCGGGGGGCTGGAAGGCTACACCTTC
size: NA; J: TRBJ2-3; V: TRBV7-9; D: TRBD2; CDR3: CASSLSGGLDTQYF; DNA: TGTGCCAGCAGCTTGAGCGGGGGCCTTGATACGCAGTATTTT
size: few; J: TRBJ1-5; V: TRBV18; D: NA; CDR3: CASSFNRADQPQHF; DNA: TGTGCCAGCTCCTTTAACAGGGCGGATCAGCCCCAGCATTTT
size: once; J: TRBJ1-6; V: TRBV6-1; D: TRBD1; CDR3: CASTYGQGGPPLHF; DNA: TGTGCCAGCACCTATGGACAGGGAGGACCACCCCTCCACTTT
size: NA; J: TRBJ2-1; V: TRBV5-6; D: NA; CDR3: CASRSSLVGQFF; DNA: TGTGCCAGCAGGAGCTCCCTGGTGGGGCAGTTCTTC